Described below is a single T cell receptor (beta chain) sequence and its context. Original methodology: Researchers report that nucleated cell counts were estimated from reference gene primer amplification. The data were produced by immunoSEQ multiplex PCR, yet TCRdb's version contains in-frame clones alone and is incomplete. D and trimming were read from the DNA, whereas the V and J calls and clone size are those reported in that table. The table lists roughly 290,000 clones, more than 70% of them singletons, with approximately 8.1% in the top ten. V lost 2 bases and J 3 bases, leaving 8 bases between the germline ends. This CDR3 is built from 13 residues. CDR1 is GTSNPN, CDR2 SVGIG, per germline (reference sequence). This specimen comes from a study of blood T cell repertoires in COVID-19. Overall study: Donors in the United States, Italy and Spain gave samples during acute or convalescent COVID-19. The analysed material was cDNA or gDNA that came from T cells, B-cell-depleted T cells, or PBMCs.

The sample comprised peripheral blood. The source is a woman in her 50s who had recovered from COVID-19. The genes are TRBV30 and TRBJ1-5; D is possibly TRBD1 (6 bases). CDR3 coding DNA: TGTGCCTGGAGTCCAGGGGACAATCAGCCCCAGCATTTT. Its translation is CAWSPGDNQPQHF.